Below are 11 T cell receptor beta chains sequenced from a single sample in a study of beta chain features in type 1 diabetes. Expressed TCRB transcripts were sequenced, since all the RNA that had been isolated was reverse transcribed. Generated by immunoSEQ multiplex PCR, the TCRdb table keeps only in-frame clones and is missing some. This table has fewer than 250,000 clones, roughly 15% appearing once. The sequencing sample was made of naive CD4+ T cells from blood. The receptors originated from a woman in her 40s in good health.

The chain uses TRBV7-2 and TRBJ2-3; D unresolved. With 0 bases removed from V and 6 bases from J, the gap between germline ends came to 7 bases. From germline, CDR1 is SGHTA and CDR2 FQGNSA. The length of the CDR3 is 13 residues. DNA of the CDR3: TGTGCCAGCAGCTTAGCGACTCTGGATACGCAGTATTTT. Translating gives CASSLATLDTQYF.

V usage is TRBV5-1 and J usage is TRBJ1-2; no reliable D call. The CDR3 consists of 14 residues. Trimming shortened V by 0 bases and J by 6 bases, and 12 bases separated the two germline ends. Per the germline V gene, CDR1 is SGHRS and CDR2 is YFSETQ. The chain's CDR3 is CASSLAGVANGYTF. For the CDR3, the DNA is TGCGCCAGCAGCTTGGCCGGGGTAGCTAATGGCTACACCTTC.

This clone was counted a few times. This chain joins TRBV9 and TRBJ2-7, with 16 bases fitting TRBD2. The germline V gene encodes CDR1 SGDLS and CDR2 YYNGEE. Trimming at V came to 3 bases and at J to 5 bases, leaving 8 bases not matched to a gene. This CDR3 is 17 amino acids long. CDR3 residues: CASSGGLAGGPPHEQYF. As DNA, the CDR3 is TGTGCCAGCAGCGGGGGACTAGCGGGGGGGCCCCCCCACGAGCAGTACTTC.

In this sample, this clone turned up a few times. The V gene is TRBV7-9, the J gene TRBJ2-5; 9 bases match TRBD1. This CDR3 contains 15 residues. Germline CDR1 reads SEHNR; CDR2 reads FQNEAQ (reference sequence). V shed 4 bases and J 3 bases; nucleotides not matched to a gene: 6. CDR3 in amino acids: CASSSTGQGKETQYF. As DNA, the CDR3 is TGTGCCAGCAGCTCCACGGGACAGGGTAAAGAGACCCAGTACTTC. Drawing the rest from reference TRBV7-9 and TRBJ2-5, the complete variable domain is DTGVSQNPRHKITKRGQNVTFRCDPISEHNRLYWYRQTLGQGPEFLTYFQNEAQLEKSRLLSDRFSAERPKGSFSTLEIQRTEQGDSAMYLCASSSTGQGKETQYFGPGTRLLVL.

The chain links TRBV29-1 to TRBJ1-4; 8 bases are shared with TRBD1. Germline lookup yields CDR1 SQVTM and CDR2 ANQGSEA. The CDR3 is 13 residues long. The J segment lost 8 bases and the V segment lost 3 bases, leaving 5 bases of the junction unmatched. The CDR3 region is CSVEDRVGEKLFF. DNA of the CDR3: TGCAGCGTTGAGGACAGGGTCGGAGAAAAACTGTTTTTT.

V usage is TRBV10-2 and J usage is TRBJ2-2, with TRBD2 identical over 11 bases. In germline, CDR1 is WSHSY, CDR2 SAAADI. There are 14 residues in the CDR3. After removal of 5 bases from V and 6 bases from J, the junction contained 2 bases not matched to a gene. The CDR3 DNA is TGCGCCAGCAGTTTAGCGGGGGGGCCCGGGGAGCTGTTTTTT. It codes for CASSLAGGPGELFF.

There are a few counts of this clone. The chain couples TRBV7-2 to TRBJ2-1; tentatively, D is TRBD2 (6 bases). This CDR3 spans 14 amino acids. The V gene's germline CDR1 is SGHTA and CDR2 FQGNSA. V shed 4 bases and J shed 5 bases, with 12 bases lying between them. This chain's CDR3 is CASSSAGGNNEQFF. The CDR3 region has the DNA TGTGCCAGCAGCTCTGCTGGGGGGAACAATGAGCAGTTCTTC.

V usage is TRBV18 and J usage is TRBJ2-5, with TRBD1 matching 11 bases. CDR1 is KGHSH, CDR2 LQKENI, per germline. V shed 1 base and J 4 bases; nucleotides not matched to a gene: 8. The length of the CDR3 is 17 residues. This chain's CDR3 is CASSPLRTGGLGETQYF. CDR3 coding DNA: TGTGCCAGCTCACCACTCCGGACAGGGGGCTTGGGAGAGACCCAGTACTTC.

A few counts support this clone. The gene calls are TRBV5-6 and TRBJ2-3; no definite D call. The CDR3 contains 15 residues. V dropped 6 bases and J dropped 1 base, with 15 bases sitting between them. CDR1 and CDR2 from the germline V gene are SGHDT and YYEEEE. The CDR3 protein is CASIWWAVGTDTQYF. DNA for the CDR3: TGTGCCAGCATCTGGTGGGCCGTGGGCACAGATACGCAGTATTTT.

J is TRBJ1-5 and V is TRBV7-8; D not certain. V lost 5 bases to trimming and J lost 4 bases, with 9 bases between them. CDR3 size: 13 residues. Germline assignment: CDR1 SGHVS and CDR2 FQNEAQ. CDR3 in DNA: TGTGCCAGCAGCCCCCAGTGGAATCAGCCCCAGCATTTT. Translating gives CASSPQWNQPQHF.

This clone was picked up a small number of times. CDR3 sequence reads: CASSSRTEPTGELFF. The CDR3 bases are TGTGCCAGCAGCTCCCGGACAGAACCCACCGGGGAGCTGTTTTTT. The V and J genes are TRBV13 and TRBJ2-2; a possible D gene is TRBD1 (6 bases). Germline-derived CDR1 and CDR2 are PRHDT and FYEKMQ (reference sequence). The CDR3 spans 15 residues. Deletions cut 4 bases from V and 4 bases from J, with 13 bases between.